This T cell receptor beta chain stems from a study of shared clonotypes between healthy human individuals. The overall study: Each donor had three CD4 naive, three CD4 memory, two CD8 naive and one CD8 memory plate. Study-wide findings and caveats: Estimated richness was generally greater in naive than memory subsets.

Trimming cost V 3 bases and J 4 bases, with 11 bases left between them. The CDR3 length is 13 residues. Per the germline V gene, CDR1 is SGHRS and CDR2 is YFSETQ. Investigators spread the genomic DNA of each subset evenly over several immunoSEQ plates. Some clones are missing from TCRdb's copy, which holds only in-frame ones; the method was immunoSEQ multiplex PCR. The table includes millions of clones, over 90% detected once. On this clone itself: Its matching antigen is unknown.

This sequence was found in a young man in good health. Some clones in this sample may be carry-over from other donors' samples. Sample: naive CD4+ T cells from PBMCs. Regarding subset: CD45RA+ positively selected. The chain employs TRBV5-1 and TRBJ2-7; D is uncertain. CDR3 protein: CASSSLRLYEQYF. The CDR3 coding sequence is TGCGCCAGCAGCTCCCTGCGGCTTTACGAGCAGTACTTC.